The next 25 T cell receptor beta chains were all read from a single sample in a study of Ad26.COV2.S vaccination and SARS-CoV-2 variants. As to treatment: about 20 received Ad26.COV2.S at low or high dose, single or two shots; roughly five received placebo; per-sample allocation not given. Specimens were obtained on day 63 following the first vaccine or placebo injection. Profiled with immunoSEQ multiplex PCR; TCRdb holds only in-frame clones, not every one. The sample shows hundreds of thousands of clones, 89% of them seen only once. The sample here was peripheral blood, taken in a trial of Ad26.COV2.S vaccine versus placebo. The receptors come from a person between 18 and 65 years old who received the Ad26.COV2.S COVID-19 vaccine or a placebo.

The V and J genes are TRBV19 and TRBJ2-4, with a tentative D call TRBD2 (5 bases). Trimming pared 0 bases from V and 0 bases from J, leaving 9 bases between. The CDR3 runs 16 residues. Germline CDR1 LNHDA, CDR2 SQIVND (reference sequence). The CDR3 sequence: CASSIERVQAKNIQYF. The CDR3 DNA follows: TGTGCCAGTAGTATAGAGAGGGTACAAGCCAAAAACATTCAGTACTTC.

This clone was seen only once. The chain recombines TRBV11-2 with TRBJ1-1, with TRBD1 as a possible D gene (6 bases). Germline CDR1 reads SGHAT; CDR2 reads FQNNGV. V dropped 7 bases and J dropped 5 bases, with 20 bases sitting between them. The length of the CDR3 is 15 residues. The CDR3 nucleotides read TGTGCCAGCACCAAAAGCGGGGGGCGCGGGACTGAAGCTTTCTTT. As protein: CASTKSGGRGTEAFF.

The CDR3 DNA reads TGTGCCTGCCGTTATGTCGGGACAGATAAAAACATTCAGTACTTC. It encodes CACRYVGTDKNIQYF. The rearrangement links TRBV30 to TRBJ2-4, with TRBD1 matching over 7 bases. The junction had 12 bases not matched to a gene; V was cut back by 6 bases and J by 4 bases. The CDR3 loop spans 15 amino acids. The germline CDR1 and CDR2 sequences are GTSNPN and SVGIG (reference sequence).

The rearrangement uses TRBV11-1 and TRBJ2-4, with D possibly called TRBD1 or TRBD2 (6 bases each). Trimming left V 3 bases short and J 8 bases short, with 14 bases between. CDR3 length: 14 amino acids. The germline CDR1 and CDR2 sequences are SGHAT and FQDESV (reference sequence). The CDR3 sequence: CASSFRYREDIQYF. The CDR3 nucleotides are TGTGCCAGCAGCTTCCGTTACAGGGAGGACATTCAGTACTTC.

This clone came up once. The rearrangement links TRBV3-1 (or the pseudogene TRBV3-2) to TRBJ2-7; possibly TRBD1 for D (5 bases). The CDR3 spans 14 residues. The V end lost 0 bases, the J end lost 6 bases, and 12 bases lay between the germline ends. CDR1 is LGHDT and CDR2 is YNNKEL in the germline V gene (reference sequence). For the CDR3, the DNA is TGTGCCAGCAGCCAAGACCCAGGGATCAGCGAGCAGTACTTC. Its translation is CASSQDPGISEQYF.

This chain connects TRBV6-5 to TRBJ2-7, with D perhaps TRBD1 (5 bases). Germline CDR1 MNHEY, CDR2 SVGAGI. The CDR3 covers 14 residues. Between the trimmed V and J ends, which lost 7 bases and 2 bases, there was a span of 15 bases. CDR3: CASTLDWGTYEQYF. The DNA of the CDR3 is TGTGCCAGCACCCTCGACTGGGGCACCTACGAGCAGTACTTC.

The V and J genes are TRBV10-1 and TRBJ2-4, with D possibly being TRBD1 or TRBD2 (6 bases each). From germline, CDR1 is WNHNN and CDR2 SYGVQD (reference sequence). Between the trimmed V and J ends, which lost 2 bases and 1 base, there was a span of 18 bases. CDR3 length equals 18 residues. The CDR3 spells CASSEGGPGVDAKNIQYF. The DNA of the CDR3 is TGCGCCAGCAGTGAGGGAGGGCCAGGGGTCGACGCCAAAAACATTCAGTACTTC.

The chain has TRBV19 and TRBJ1-4; TRBD1 aligns across 9 bases. Trimming took 4 bases from V and 8 from J; bases not matched to a gene: 5. CDR3 length: 14 amino acids. The germline CDR1 and CDR2 sequences are LNHDA and SQIVND (reference sequence). The CDR3, as DNA: TGTGCCAGTAGTACCTGGACAGGGGACGAAAAACTGTTTTTT. This translates into CASSTWTGDEKLFF.

The genes are TRBV10-3 and TRBJ1-1, with a weak D call TRBD1 (5 bases). The V end was cut by 3 bases, the J end by 0 bases, with 14 bases between. The CDR3 length is 16 residues. Germline CDR1 ENHRY, CDR2 SYGVKD. CDR3 bases: TGTGCCATCAGTGAAGGGGTAGGGCGGTTGAACACTGAAGCTTTCTTT. As protein: CAISEGVGRLNTEAFF.

The CDR3 loop reads CSASGPPQGNYEQYF. Written as DNA, the CDR3 is TGCAGTGCTAGTGGGCCCCCACAGGGTAACTACGAGCAGTACTTC. The V and J genes are TRBV20-1 and TRBJ2-7, with D perhaps matching TRBD1 (6 bases). The V end lost 3 bases, the J end lost 3 bases, and 18 bases lay between the germline ends. The germline V gene encodes CDR1 DFQATT and CDR2 SNEGSKA (reference sequence). The CDR3 totals 15 residues.

The chain combines TRBV6-5 with TRBJ2-7, with a possible D match to TRBD2 (6 bases). With 10 bases removed from V and 3 bases from J, the gap between germline ends came to 16 bases. This CDR3 contains 13 residues. CDR1 and CDR2 (germline): MNHEY, SVGAGI. The CDR3 coding sequence is TGTGCCACGCTAGGCGGGGAGAGCTACGAGCAGTACTTC. Translation: CATLGGESYEQYF.

The rearrangement uses TRBV5-6 and TRBJ2-4, with 11 nucleotides matching TRBD1. This CDR3 is 14 amino acids long. CDR1 is SGHDT, CDR2 YYEEEE, per germline. After removal of 4 bases from V and 9 bases from J, the junction contained 6 bases not matched to a gene. Here the CDR3 reads CASSVDRGLGIQYF. The CDR3 bases are TGTGCCAGCAGCGTGGACAGGGGGCTCGGCATTCAGTACTTC.

CDR3 region: CASSLTVNYGYTF. Here the CDR3 DNA reads TGTGCCAGCAGCTTGACCGTTAACTATGGCTACACCTTC. The chain recombines TRBV5-6 with TRBJ1-2; D uncertain. The CDR3 length is 13 residues. Trimming left V 1 base short and J 1 base short, with 5 bases between. Germline CDR1 SGHDT, CDR2 YYEEEE.

This rearrangement joins TRBV3-1 (or the pseudogene TRBV3-2) to TRBJ2-5; TRBD2 aligns across 11 bases. The CDR3 is made up of 16 amino acids. The germline gives CDR1 LGHDT, CDR2 YNNKEL (reference sequence). V gave up 6 bases and J gave up 1 base; unmatched junction bases: 7. The CDR3 sequence: CASSRSGGAIQETQYF. CDR3 nucleotides: TGTGCCAGCAGTCGTAGCGGGGGGGCGATCCAAGAGACCCAGTACTTC.

J is TRBJ2-6 and V is TRBV24-1; 7 positions agree with TRBD1. V gave up 3 bases and J gave up 0 bases; unmatched junction bases: 7. Germline V gives CDR1 KGHDR, CDR2 SFDVKD. This CDR3 spans 18 amino acids. The CDR3 sequence is CATSDQDRYSSGANVLTF. CDR3 bases: TGTGCCACCAGTGATCAGGACAGGTATAGCTCTGGGGCCAACGTCCTGACTTTC.

The chain couples TRBV6-5 to TRBJ1-6; no reliable D call. Germline CDR1 MNHEY, CDR2 SVGAGI. Trimming cost V 7 bases and J 2 bases, with 6 bases left between them. The length of the CDR3 is 13 residues. CDR3 in DNA: TGTGCCAGCATGGCTCCCTATAATTCACCCCTCCACTTT. Its protein product is CASMAPYNSPLHF.

The chain recombines TRBV11-2 with TRBJ2-3; 10 bases agree with TRBD2. CDR1 SGHAT and CDR2 FQNNGV come from the germline V gene. Trimming cost V 5 bases and J 2 bases; bases outside gene matches: 13. The CDR3 has 18 residues. CDR3 sequence reads: CASSPGRAGGPDTDTQYF. The CDR3 nucleotides are TGTGCCAGCAGCCCAGGGCGAGCGGGAGGGCCGGACACAGATACGCAGTATTTT.

This clone was detected ten times or more. An end of the junction differs from the germline gene, which may be a read error. V gene TRBV7-8 combines with J gene TRBJ1-6; 7 bases are a match to TRBD1. This CDR3 is built from 11 residues. From germline, CDR1 is SGHVS and CDR2 FQNEAQ. For the CDR3, the DNA is TGTGCCAGCAGCTTAGGTCGGGACAGCGTCTTT. Translating gives CASSLGRDSVF.

The chain carries TRBV7-3 and TRBJ2-3; possibly TRBD2 for D (5 bases). Trimming stripped 5 bases from V and 2 bases from J, with 17 bases between. CDR3 length: 16 residues. Germline loops: CDR1 SGHTA, CDR2 FQGTGA. CDR3 in DNA: TGTGCCAGCAGCCCTTTCGCAGCAGGACTCACAGATACGCAGTATTTT. Amino acid sequence: CASSPFAAGLTDTQYF.

This clone came up a few times. The CDR3 bases are TGTGCCTGGAGCCGAGCCCGGACGGATGGCTACACCTTC. Translating gives CAWSRARTDGYTF. V and J are TRBV30 and TRBJ1-2; D gene unclear. This CDR3 has 13 amino acids. V lost 3 bases to trimming and J lost 6 bases, with 14 bases between them. Germline assignment: CDR1 GTSNPN and CDR2 SVGIG (reference sequence).

The CDR3 protein is CAISDGWGGNTIYF. The CDR3 DNA follows: TGTGCCATCAGTGATGGCTGGGGTGGAAACACCATATATTTT. The chain employs TRBV10-3 and TRBJ1-3; unclear D gene. This CDR3 has 14 residues. V was pared by 3 bases and J by 3 bases, with 9 bases between. Germline V gene sequence: CDR1 ENHRY, CDR2 SYGVKD.

V gene TRBV10-3 combines with J gene TRBJ1-2; D is uncertain. CDR1 ENHRY and CDR2 SYGVKD come from the germline V gene. The CDR3 contains 15 residues. V was shortened by 5 bases and J by 2 bases, with 15 bases between the two germline ends. The CDR3 nucleotides read TGTGCCATCAGTCCAGCCGGAGGGTCCAACTATGGCTACACCTTC. Translating it yields CAISPAGGSNYGYTF.

V is TRBV6-6 and J is TRBJ1-4; D not resolved. Trimming took off 4 bases at V and 8 bases at J, with 5 bases between the two ends. This CDR3 is built from 11 residues. In germline, CDR1 is MNHNY, CDR2 SVGAGI (reference sequence). In DNA form, the CDR3 reads TGTGCCAGCAGTTTGGGGGAAAAACTGTTTTTT. It codes for CASSLGEKLFF.

The chain combines TRBV30 with TRBJ2-5, with 9 bases matching TRBD1. V was pared by 2 bases and J by 2 bases, with 6 bases of the junction left unmatched. The CDR3 contains 15 residues. CDR1 is GTSNPN and CDR2 is SVGIG in the germline V gene (reference sequence). DNA for the CDR3: TGTGCCTGGAGTTGGGGACAGGGCCGGCAAGAGACCCAGTACTTC. Translation: CAWSWGQGRQETQYF.

DNA for the CDR3: TGCGCCAGCAGCCCTTCCCCCCTAGCGGGGGCCTACGAGCAGTACTTC. It codes for CASSPSPLAGAYEQYF. The chain employs TRBV4-3 and TRBJ2-7; 10 positions agree with TRBD2. Trimming took 4 bases from V and 2 from J; bases not matched to a gene: 8. The CDR3 has 16 amino acids. Germline CDR1 LGHNA, CDR2 YSLEER.